The 19 T cell receptor beta chains in this list originate from one sample, sequenced in a study of blood T cell repertoires in COVID-19. Repertoires were generated with immunoSEQ multiplex PCR, while TCRdb's copy carries only in-frame clones and drops some. Among 180,000 or so clones listed, over 80% were seen once. The sequenced sample consisted of PBMCs or T cells enriched from blood (not recorded which). These TCRs come from a woman aged 45 to 65 who had recovered from COVID-19.

V gene TRBV7-2 combines with J gene TRBJ2-4; perhaps TRBD2 as D (5 bases). CDR3 length equals 19 residues. The V gene lost 5 bases and the J gene lost 3 bases, with 26 bases spanning the gap. Germline assignment: CDR1 SGHTA and CDR2 FQGNSA. CDR3 sequence: CASSRSTARGPMDKNIQYF. CDR3 DNA: TGTGCCAGCAGCCGCAGTACAGCCCGCGGGCCGATGGACAAAAACATTCAGTACTTC.

The chain employs TRBV28 and TRBJ1-4, with 10 bases matching TRBD1. The V segment lost 6 bases and the J segment 8 bases; nucleotides outside the gene matches: 6. This CDR3 region has 14 residues. CDR1 is MDHEN and CDR2 is SYDVKM in the germline V gene. The CDR3 DNA reads TGTGCCAGCAGAACCGGGACAGGGGTCGAAAAACTGTTTTTT. It translates to CASRTGTGVEKLFF.

The gene calls are TRBV28 and TRBJ1-2, with 10 bases aligning to TRBD1. The V gene end was trimmed by 2 bases and the J gene end by 4 bases; junction bases not matched to a gene: 4. Germline assignment: CDR1 MDHEN and CDR2 SYDVKM. The length of the CDR3 is 15 residues. The chain's CDR3 is CASSLPGQGSYGYTF. The CDR3, as DNA: TGTGCCAGCAGTTTACCGGGACAGGGGTCCTATGGCTACACCTTC.

This clone has only one observation. The V call is TRBV6-2 or TRBV6-3, the J call TRBJ2-3, with 16 positions matching TRBD2. The ends lost 5 bases at V and 2 bases at J; junction bases unmatched: 4. CDR3 length: 17 amino acids. In germline, CDR1 is MNHEY, CDR2 SVGEGT. This chain's CDR3 is CASSMGLAGGPTDTQYF. CDR3 sequence (DNA): TGTGCCAGCAGTATGGGACTAGCGGGGGGGCCCACAGATACGCAGTATTTT.

This rearrangement joins TRBV29-1 to TRBJ1-1; 7 positions match TRBD1. In germline, CDR1 is SQVTM, CDR2 ANQGSEA. CDR3 size: 14 residues. The junction had 5 bases not matched to a gene; V was cut back by 3 bases and J by 1 base. CDR3 sequence: CSVDGRGRNTEAFF. The CDR3 bases are TGCAGCGTTGACGGGAGGGGGCGGAACACTGAAGCTTTCTTT.

The rearrangement uses TRBV28 and TRBJ2-3, with 10 nucleotides matching TRBD1. Germline loops: CDR1 MDHEN, CDR2 SYDVKM. The V segment lost 10 bases and the J segment 5 bases; nucleotides outside the gene matches: 9. The CDR3 has 14 residues. In DNA form, the CDR3 reads TGTGCCATCTCGACAGGGGGCGCGGGAGATACGCAGTATTTT. Translation: CAISTGGAGDTQYF.

This chain connects TRBV11-2 to TRBJ1-2; D might be TRBD1 (5 bases). Germline V lookup: CDR1 SGHAT, CDR2 FQNNGV. The CDR3 runs 10 residues. V lost 0 bases and J 14 bases, leaving 7 bases between the germline ends. The CDR3 DNA is TGTGCCAGCAGCTTAGACAAGGGGACCTTC. Its translation: CASSLDKGTF.

The chain employs TRBV5-4 and TRBJ1-1; D is uncertain. The V gene lost 0 bases and the J gene lost 3 bases, with 12 bases spanning the gap. Germline V lookup: CDR1 SGHNT, CDR2 YYREEE (reference sequence). The CDR3 sequence is 15 residues long. CDR3: CASSLGPREHTEAFF. For the CDR3, the DNA is TGTGCCAGCAGCTTGGGACCCCGGGAGCACACTGAAGCTTTCTTT.

This clone was counted once. The genes are TRBV7-9 and TRBJ1-2; a weak D match, TRBD1 (6 bases). Trimming pared 3 bases from V and 0 bases from J, leaving 8 bases between. Germline CDR1 and CDR2: SEHNR and FQNEAQ (reference sequence). The CDR3 has 14 amino acids. The CDR3 spells CASSFGQSNYGYTF. The CDR3 DNA sequence: TGTGCCAGCAGCTTCGGACAGTCTAACTATGGCTACACCTTC.

The rearrangement links TRBV30 to TRBJ2-2, with a possible D match to TRBD1 (6 bases). The CDR3 is made up of 13 amino acids. V was clipped by 1 base and J by 7 bases, with 10 bases between them. The germline CDR1 and CDR2 sequences are GTSNPN and SVGIG (reference sequence). The CDR3: CAWSEQGDGELFF. As DNA, the CDR3 is TGTGCCTGGAGTGAACAGGGTGACGGGGAGCTGTTTTTT. The full variable domain, its missing parts supplied by reference TRBV30 and TRBJ2-2, is SQTIHQWPATLVQPVGSPLSLECTVEGTSNPNLYWYRQAAGRGLQLLFYSVGIGQISSEVPQNLSASRPQDRQFILSSKKLLLSDSGFYLCAWSEQGDGELFFGEGSRLTVL.

V usage is TRBV25-1 and J usage is TRBJ2-5, with D possibly being TRBD1 (7 bases). Germline loops: CDR1 MGHDK, CDR2 SYGVNS. The CDR3 runs 13 residues. Trimming removed 2 bases at V and 7 bases at J, with 11 bases between. CDR3: CASSEPQGGTQYF. The CDR3 coding sequence is TGTGCCAGCAGTGAACCCCAGGGGGGGACCCAGTACTTC.

The V and J genes are TRBV29-1 and TRBJ2-1; TRBD2 aligns across 10 bases. CDR3 length: 15 residues. Germline V CDR1 and CDR2: SQVTM, ANQGSEA. The V segment lost 7 bases and the J segment 2 bases; nucleotides outside the gene matches: 8. The CDR3 reads CSAASSGRAYNEQFF. DNA for the CDR3: TGCAGCGCGGCCTCCAGCGGGAGGGCCTACAATGAGCAGTTCTTC.

This CDR3 reads CASSPTGQVNEKLFF. CDR3 nucleotides: TGTGCCAGCTCACCTACGGGACAGGTGAATGAAAAACTGTTTTTT. The rearrangement uses TRBV18 and TRBJ1-4; 8 nucleotides line up with TRBD1. There are 15 residues in the CDR3. Germline V gives CDR1 KGHSH, CDR2 LQKENI. V gave up 3 bases and J gave up 5 bases; unmatched junction bases: 5.

For the CDR3, the DNA is TGTGCCAGTGGAGCGCAACCAGATGAACCCCTCCACTTT. It codes for CASGAQPDEPLHF. The chain carries TRBV19 and TRBJ1-6; D is ambiguous. The germline V gene has CDR1 LNHDA and CDR2 SQIVND (reference sequence). There are 13 residues in the CDR3. V was cut by 8 bases and J by 12 bases, with 17 bases left in between.

The chain links TRBV7-9 to TRBJ2-2, with TRBD2 as a possible D gene (5 bases). CDR1 is SEHNR and CDR2 is FQNEAQ in the germline V gene (reference sequence). The CDR3 is 16 residues long. V gave up 2 bases and J gave up 6 bases, with 16 bases separating them. Here the CDR3 DNA reads TGTGCCAGCAGCTTACGAGGGCCGGGGATGGCCGGGGAGCTGTTTTTT. This translates into CASSLRGPGMAGELFF.

The genes are TRBV27 and TRBJ2-1; 8 bases are shared with TRBD2. The trim removed 4 bases at V and 7 bases at J, leaving 6 bases unmatched. The CDR3 totals 14 residues. Germline V gene data show CDR1 as MNHEY and CDR2 as SMNVEV (reference sequence). The CDR3 loop reads CASSSSGSRNEQFF. The DNA of the CDR3 is TGTGCCAGCAGTTCGAGCGGGAGTCGAAATGAGCAGTTCTTC.

The genes are TRBV4-1 and TRBJ1-4, with D possibly matching TRBD1 (6 bases). The CDR3 sequence is 17 residues long. Deletions cut 0 bases from V and 0 bases from J, with 11 bases between. Germline loops: CDR1 MGHRA, CDR2 YSYEKL. Here the CDR3 DNA reads TGCGCCAGCAGCCAAGACCCCGGACAGCCAACTAATGAAAAACTGTTTTTT. Translation: CASSQDPGQPTNEKLFF.

This clone was seen only once. Here the CDR3 DNA reads TGTGCCAGCAAAAGCGGAACAGATACGCAGTATTTT. Translated, it gives CASKSGTDTQYF. This chain connects TRBV11-3 to TRBJ2-3; tentatively, D is TRBD2 (5 bases). This CDR3 contains 12 residues. The V end lost 7 bases, the J end lost 3 bases, and 8 bases lay between the germline ends. The germline gives CDR1 SGHNT, CDR2 YENEEA.

The V gene is TRBV28, the J gene TRBJ1-2, with D uncertain. The V gene lost 4 bases and the J gene lost 4 bases, with 10 bases spanning the gap. The germline CDR1 and CDR2 sequences are MDHEN and SYDVKM. This CDR3 has 13 residues. CDR3 sequence: CASSSLPVYGYTF. CDR3 coding DNA: TGTGCCAGCAGTTCTTTACCAGTCTATGGCTACACCTTC.